This TCR beta chain appears in the sequencing data of a study of T cell responses to AZD1222 COVID-19 vaccine (dated by TCRdb to the early 2020s). Regarding the complete study: AZD1222 recipients given second doses at about 4 weeks or at about 12 weeks were pooled, since spike-specific TCR depth and breadth were not found to differ between the two schedules. TCR sequencing covered over 230 trial participants: around 210 given two doses of AZD1222 and 26 given two doses of MenACWY control vaccine. Trial participants were enrolled by age into subgroups of 18-55, 56-69 and 70-plus years, and approximately 150, 30 and 60 TCR-sequenced participants, respectively, were included in these subgroups. Findings and caveats that apply to the study as a whole: No day 14 peak-response samples were available, so repertoires were characterized only after the peak T cell response. After two AZD1222 doses, both the breadth and the depth of spike-specific TCRs were significantly higher than at day 0 and than in MenACWY recipients. Participants were mostly white British, with more females than males. The authors suggested clonal diversity may have been underestimated. Reportedly, almost half of the unique spike-specific TCRs recognized epitopes lying outside the regions that are mutated in the B.1.351 and B.1.1.7 variants. The 56-69-year group was small, and its depth increase did not reach significance, likely because of low power. The vaccine-associated CD4 TCRs covered the entire spike protein, and the dominant responses fell in regions 160-218 and 743-854. Only 5 to 7 AZD1222 recipients were SARS-CoV-2 seropositive at baseline, limiting conclusions about previously exposed vaccinees.

This clone was counted once. This clone's antigen is unknown. No base qualities exist here, and no much larger clone lies one base off it. The CDR3 regions of human TCRbeta chains were analyzed by immunosequencing. The study's processing was this. Repertoire TCRs were matched against a reference library of SARS-CoV-2-specific TCRs generated with the MIRA antigen-specificity platform. Breadth was defined as the fraction of unique TCRs that were SARS-CoV-2-associated, and depth was defined as the fraction of total T cells that were SARS-CoV-2-associated. Using the MIRA data, each spike-specific TCR was mapped to the spike region that the TCR reacts to and placed in a CD4 or CD8 class. Log10-transformed breadth and depth values were compared by one-way ANOVA with Sidak's multiple comparisons tests. The source is immuneACCESS, and TCRdb retained only in-frame sequences with V and J called. Part of the clones is not carried over; for the studies checked, unresolved V genes explain less than half of this, and the remainder is unexplained. From that table come the V and J calls and clone size; the DNA was used to work out D and trimming. The sample data list about 93,000 clones, and approximately 83% of these were observed just once. The top ten clonotypes cover under 9% of the sample.

The time point label on this specimen signifies: baseline before first vaccination. Samples from vaccinated people were obtained from the UK trials COV001 and COV002, which included a single-blind randomized controlled phase 2/3 trial of AZD1222 (ChAdOx1 nCoV-19) in healthy adults. For TCRbeta chain sequencing, PBMC samples were collected from trial participants at day 0 and at day 28 after the second dose. The CDR3 numbers 14 residues from cysteine through phenylalanine. The entry retains the CDR3 DNA only, 42 bases that are in frame from base 1. V drops 5 bases and J drops 0 bases, leaving 10 bases in between. The germline V gene provides CDR1 SGHTA and CDR2 FQGNSA.

The sample here was peripheral blood, taken on day 0 of AZD1222 vaccination. This sequence was found in an adult in good health. In this chain, TRBV7-2 is recombined with TRBJ1-1, with the D gene uncertain. In nucleotides, the sequence is TGTGCCAGCAGCCGGGGTCTGATGAACACTGAAGCTTTCTTT. Protein translation: CASSRGLMNTEAFF.